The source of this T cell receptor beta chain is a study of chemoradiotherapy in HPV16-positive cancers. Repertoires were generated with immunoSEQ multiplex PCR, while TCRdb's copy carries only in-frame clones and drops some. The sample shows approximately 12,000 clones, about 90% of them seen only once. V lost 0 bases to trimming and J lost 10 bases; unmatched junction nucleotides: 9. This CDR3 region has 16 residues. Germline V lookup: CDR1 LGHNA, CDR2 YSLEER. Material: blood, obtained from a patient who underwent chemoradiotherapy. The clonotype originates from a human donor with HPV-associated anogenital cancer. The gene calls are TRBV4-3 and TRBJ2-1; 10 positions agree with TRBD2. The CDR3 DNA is TGCGCCAGCAGCCAAGAGCCCAGCGGGGGGGCCTTGGAGCAGTTCTTC. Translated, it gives CASSQEPSGGALEQFF.